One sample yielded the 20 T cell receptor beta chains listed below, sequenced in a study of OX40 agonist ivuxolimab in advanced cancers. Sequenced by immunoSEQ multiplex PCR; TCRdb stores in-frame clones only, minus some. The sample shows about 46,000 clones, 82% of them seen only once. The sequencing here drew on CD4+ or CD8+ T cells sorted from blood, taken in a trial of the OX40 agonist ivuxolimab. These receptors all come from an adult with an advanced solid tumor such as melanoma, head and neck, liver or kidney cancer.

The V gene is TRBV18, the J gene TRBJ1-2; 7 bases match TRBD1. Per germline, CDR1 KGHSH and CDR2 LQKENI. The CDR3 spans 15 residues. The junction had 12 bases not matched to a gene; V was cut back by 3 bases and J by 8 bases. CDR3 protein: CASSPRTGPYGGYTF. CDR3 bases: TGTGCCAGCTCACCGAGGACAGGTCCCTACGGGGGCTACACCTTC.

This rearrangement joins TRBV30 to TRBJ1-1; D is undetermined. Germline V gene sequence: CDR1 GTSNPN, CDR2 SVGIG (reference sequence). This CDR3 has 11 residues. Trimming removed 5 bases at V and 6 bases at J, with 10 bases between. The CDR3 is CAWARPAEAFF. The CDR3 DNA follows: TGTGCCTGGGCCCGGCCGGCTGAAGCTTTCTTT.

The CDR3 region has the DNA TGTGCCAGCAGCTGGAAGCGTACAGGGGGCGGGATTGAGACCCAGTACTTC. Amino acids: CASSWKRTGGGIETQYF. The rearrangement joins TRBV7-9 to TRBJ2-5; 9 bases map to TRBD1. Germline lookup yields CDR1 SEHNR and CDR2 FQNEAQ (reference sequence). V shed 4 bases and J 5 bases; nucleotides not matched to a gene: 14. The CDR3 runs 17 residues.

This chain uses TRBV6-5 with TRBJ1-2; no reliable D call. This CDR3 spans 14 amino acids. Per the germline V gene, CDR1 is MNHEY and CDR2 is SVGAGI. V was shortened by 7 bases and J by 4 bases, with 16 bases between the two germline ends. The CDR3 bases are TGTGCCAGCACTTTACTAGGAGGAGCCTATGGCTACACCTTC. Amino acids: CASTLLGGAYGYTF.

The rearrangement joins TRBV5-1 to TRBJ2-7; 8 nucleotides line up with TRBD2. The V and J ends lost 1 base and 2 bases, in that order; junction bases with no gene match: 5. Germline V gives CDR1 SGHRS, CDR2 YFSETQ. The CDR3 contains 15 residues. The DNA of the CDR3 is TGCGCCAGCAGCTTGCGCAGCGGGGGTACCTACGAGCAGTACTTC. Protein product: CASSLRSGGTYEQYF.

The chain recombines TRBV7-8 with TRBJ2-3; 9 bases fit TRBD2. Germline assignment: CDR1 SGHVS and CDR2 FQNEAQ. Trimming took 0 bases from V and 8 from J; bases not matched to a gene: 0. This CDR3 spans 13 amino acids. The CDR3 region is CASSLAREGTQYF. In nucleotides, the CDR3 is TGTGCCAGCAGCTTAGCGCGGGAGGGTACGCAGTATTTT.

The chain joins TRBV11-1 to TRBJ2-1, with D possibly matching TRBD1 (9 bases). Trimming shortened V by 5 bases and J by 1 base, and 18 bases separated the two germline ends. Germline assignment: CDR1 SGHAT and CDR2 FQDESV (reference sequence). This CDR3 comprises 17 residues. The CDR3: CASSREGQGGSYNEQFF. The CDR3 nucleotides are TGTGCCAGCAGCCGGGAGGGACAGGGTGGGTCCTACAATGAGCAGTTCTTC.

CDR3: CASSRDSSYSNQPQHF. The DNA for the CDR3 is TGTGCCAGCAGTCGGGACAGCTCCTATAGCAATCAGCCCCAGCATTTT. The J gene is TRBJ1-5, the V gene TRBV6-6; TRBD1 matches at 7 bases. Germline assignment: CDR1 MNHNY and CDR2 SVGAGI (reference sequence). The CDR3 covers 16 residues. V shed 5 bases, J shed 0 bases, and the junction held 7 bases outside the gene matches.

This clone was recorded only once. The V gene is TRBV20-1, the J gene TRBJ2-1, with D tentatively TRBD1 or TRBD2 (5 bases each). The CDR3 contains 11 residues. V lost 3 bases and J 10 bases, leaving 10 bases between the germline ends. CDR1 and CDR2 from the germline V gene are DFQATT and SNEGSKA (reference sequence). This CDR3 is CSASPRDEQFF. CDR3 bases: TGCAGTGCTAGCCCCCGGGACGAGCAGTTCTTC.

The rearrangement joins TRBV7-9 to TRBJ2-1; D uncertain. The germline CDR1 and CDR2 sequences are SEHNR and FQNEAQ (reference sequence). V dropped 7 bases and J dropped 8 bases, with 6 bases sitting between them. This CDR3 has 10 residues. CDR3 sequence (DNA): TGTGCCAGCATGAGTGATGAGCAGTTCTTC. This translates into CASMSDEQFF.

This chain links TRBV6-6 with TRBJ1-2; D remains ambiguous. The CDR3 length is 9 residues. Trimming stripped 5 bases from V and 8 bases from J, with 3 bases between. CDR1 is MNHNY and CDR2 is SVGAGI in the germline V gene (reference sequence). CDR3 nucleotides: TGTGCCAGCAGTCCAGGCTACACCTTC. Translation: CASSPGYTF.

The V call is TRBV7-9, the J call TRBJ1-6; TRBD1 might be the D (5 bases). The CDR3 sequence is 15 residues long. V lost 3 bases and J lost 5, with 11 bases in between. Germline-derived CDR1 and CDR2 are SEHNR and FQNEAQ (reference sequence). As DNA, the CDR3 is TGTGCCAGCAGCTTGGGCAGGGCTAATAATTCACCCCTCCACTTT. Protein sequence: CASSLGRANNSPLHF.

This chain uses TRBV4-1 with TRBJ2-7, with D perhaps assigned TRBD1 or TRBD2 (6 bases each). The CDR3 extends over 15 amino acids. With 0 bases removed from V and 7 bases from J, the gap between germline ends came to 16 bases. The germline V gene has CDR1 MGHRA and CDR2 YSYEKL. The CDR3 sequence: CASSQEGGHPREQYF. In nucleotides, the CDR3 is TGCGCCAGCAGCCAAGAGGGGGGACACCCGCGGGAGCAGTACTTC.

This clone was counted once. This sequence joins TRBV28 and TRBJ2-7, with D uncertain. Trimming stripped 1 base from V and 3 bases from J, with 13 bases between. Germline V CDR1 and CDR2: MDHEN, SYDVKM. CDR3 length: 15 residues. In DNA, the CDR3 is TGTGCCAGCAGTTTATCGGGTGGACCCAACTACGAGCAGTACTTC. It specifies CASSLSGGPNYEQYF.

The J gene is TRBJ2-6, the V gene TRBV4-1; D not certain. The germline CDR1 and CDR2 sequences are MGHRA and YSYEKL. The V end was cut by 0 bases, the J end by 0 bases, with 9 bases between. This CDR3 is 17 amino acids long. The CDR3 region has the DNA TGCGCCAGCAGCCAAGATCGAGGAATCTCTGGGGCCAACGTCCTGACTTTC. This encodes CASSQDRGISGANVLTF.

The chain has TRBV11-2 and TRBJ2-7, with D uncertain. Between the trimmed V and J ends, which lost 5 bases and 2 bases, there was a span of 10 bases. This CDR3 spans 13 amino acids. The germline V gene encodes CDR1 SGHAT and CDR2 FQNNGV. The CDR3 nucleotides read TGTGCCAGCAGCCGACGGCAAACCTACGAGCAGTACTTC. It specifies CASSRRQTYEQYF.

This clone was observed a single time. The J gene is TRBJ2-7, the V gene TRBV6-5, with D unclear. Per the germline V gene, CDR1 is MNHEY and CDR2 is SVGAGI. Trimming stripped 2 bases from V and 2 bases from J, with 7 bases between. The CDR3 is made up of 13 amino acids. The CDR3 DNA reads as TGTGCCAGCAGTTACCCTGGGACCTACGAGCAGTACTTC. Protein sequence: CASSYPGTYEQYF.

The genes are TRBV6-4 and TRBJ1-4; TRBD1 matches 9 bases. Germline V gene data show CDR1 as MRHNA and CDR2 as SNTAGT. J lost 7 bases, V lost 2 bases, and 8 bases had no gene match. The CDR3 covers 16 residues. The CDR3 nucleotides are TGTGCCAGCAGTGACACCGGGACAGGGAGGGGTGAAAAACTGTTTTTT. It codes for CASSDTGTGRGEKLFF.

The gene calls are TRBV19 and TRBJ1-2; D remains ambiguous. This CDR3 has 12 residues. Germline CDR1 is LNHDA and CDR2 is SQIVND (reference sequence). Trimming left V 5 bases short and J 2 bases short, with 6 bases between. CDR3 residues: CASSSQNYGYTF. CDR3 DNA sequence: TGTGCCAGTAGTTCTCAGAACTATGGCTACACCTTC.

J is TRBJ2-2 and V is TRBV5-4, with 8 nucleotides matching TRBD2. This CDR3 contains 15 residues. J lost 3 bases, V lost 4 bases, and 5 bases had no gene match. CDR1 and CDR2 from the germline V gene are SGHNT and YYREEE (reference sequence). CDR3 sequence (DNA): TGTGCCAGCAGCATTCCAGCGGGGGACACCGGGGAGCTGTTTTTT. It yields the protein CASSIPAGDTGELFF. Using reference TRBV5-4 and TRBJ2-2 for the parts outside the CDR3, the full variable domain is ETGVTQSPTHLIKTRGQQVTLRCSSQSGHNTVSWYQQALGQGPQFIFQYYREEENGRGNFPPRFSGLQFPNYSSELNVNALELDDSALYLCASSIPAGDTGELFFGEGSRLTVL.